Here is one TCR beta chain with its context. Its specificity is not known. Trimming at V came to 1 base and at J to 4 bases, leaving 18 bases not matched to a gene. The germline V gene has CDR1 ENHRY and CDR2 SYGVKD. The CDR3 runs 20 residues. Both 60 Vbeta primers and 13 Jbeta primers went into the PCR. Measured with immunoSEQ multiplex PCR; TCRdb has only the in-frame clones, and not every one. The sample consists of over 150,000 clones, roughly 80% of them appearing once. These data are taken from a study of cytomegalovirus exposure and HLA in healthy donors. About the study: Caucasian-associated ancestry cluster membership applied to 75% to 85% of about 370 genotyped donors. Regarding the study as a whole: Being productive about 90% or about 30% of the time was typical of most TCR beta V segments in an earlier analysis. The classifier reportedly diagnosed cytomegalovirus status with high specificity and sensitivity. The investigators catalogued 150 to 200 TCR beta chains as cytomegalovirus-associated.

V gene TRBV10-3 combines with J gene TRBJ1-2; 10 bases map to TRBD1. Sequencing was done on a sample of PBMCs. The sequence was obtained from a girl aged 10 to 17 in good health and CMV-seropositive. DNA for the CDR3: TGTGCCATCAGTGAGTTGGAAGTTGGGGACAGGGGCCTTCTATTCTATGGCTACACCTTC. It translates to CAISELEVGDRGLLFYGYTF.